These 7 T cell receptor beta chains originate from one sample sequenced in a study of T cells in women clearing cervical HPV infection. The protocol was immunoSEQ multiplex PCR, while the TCRdb copy is restricted to in-frame clones and leaves out a portion. In total, the table holds about 20,000 clones. Sequencing was carried out using blood buffy coat. Receptors were obtained from a woman between 18 and 69 years old with a cervical HPV16 infection that either progressed to CIN3+ or cleared (not recorded which).

A note on this clone: The read stops 3 residues short of the end of the CDR3; the missing end is completed from the germline J gene. The chain combines TRBV18 with TRBJ2-2; D is uncertain. The V end was cut by 4 bases, the J end by 6 bases, with 15 bases between. Germline CDR1 is KGHSH and CDR2 is LQKENI. The CDR3 is 15 residues long. The part of the CDR3 DNA that was read is TGTGCCAGCTCACAAACGTCAAGGTTGGCCGGGGAG. It yields the protein CASSQTSRLAGE. The CDR3 reads in full as CASSQTSRLAGELFF. Complete variable domain (other parts from reference TRBV18 and TRBJ2-2): NAGVMQNPRHLVRRRGQEARLRCSPMKGHSHVYWYRQLPEEGLKFMVYLQKENIIDESGMPKERFSAEFPKEGPSILRIQQVVRGDSAAYFCASSQTSRLAGELFFGEGSRLTVL.

Worth noting for this clone: The read falls 3 residues short of the CDR3 end, and the missing part is taken from the germline J gene. This chain links TRBV19 with TRBJ1-1; D is unresolved. Trimming pared 7 bases from V and 5 bases from J, leaving 17 bases between. Looked up from germline, CDR1 is LNHDA and CDR2 is SQIVND (reference sequence). The CDR3 runs to 14 residues. The CDR3 loop is CASTPWVGLTEAFF. CDR3 DNA, as far as it was read: TGTGCCAGTACCCCGTGGGTCGGGTTGACTGAA.

Concerning this clone itself: The missing CDR3 end, 3 residues past where the read stops, is filled in from the germline J gene. This chain links TRBV30 with TRBJ1-3; maybe TRBD1 (5 bases). The germline V and J ends were trimmed by 1 base and 0 bases, with 16 bases remaining between them. Germline lookup yields CDR1 GTSNPN and CDR2 SVGIG (reference sequence). The CDR3 is 17 residues long. The DNA read from the CDR3 is TGTGCCTGGAGTGGTGACTCAGGGTTGAGCTCTGGAAACACC. It yields the protein CAWSGDSGLSSGNT. The full CDR3 protein reads CAWSGDSGLSSGNTIYF.

On this clone: The missing CDR3 end, 3 residues past where the read stops, is filled in from the germline J gene. J is TRBJ1-2 and V is TRBV4-1; 7 bases map to TRBD1. The CDR3 covers 15 residues. V lost 2 bases to trimming and J lost 0 bases; unmatched junction nucleotides: 3. CDR1 is MGHRA and CDR2 is YSYEKL in the germline V gene. CDR3 bases read: TGCGCCAGCAGCCAAACAGGGGTAGCTAACTATGGC. This codes for CASSQTGVANYG. The whole CDR3 protein is CASSQTGVANYGYTF.

The CDR3 DNA, read in part, is TGTGCCTGGAACAGACAGGGGGGATCTAATGAAAAA. It is translated as CAWNRQGGSNEK. The full CDR3 protein reads CAWNRQGGSNEKLFF. This chain uses TRBV30 with TRBJ1-4, with TRBD1 matching 9 bases. The read falls 3 residues short of the CDR3 end, and the missing part is taken from the germline J gene. After removal of 4 bases from V and 3 bases from J, the junction contained 6 bases not matched to a gene. The V gene's germline CDR1 is GTSNPN and CDR2 SVGIG (reference sequence). The CDR3 loop spans 15 amino acids.

The CDR3 spells CASSLAGATNEKLFF. The part of the CDR3 DNA that was read is TGTGCCAGCAGCTTAGCAGGGGCAACTAATGAAAAA. The V call is TRBV7-6, the J call TRBJ1-4; possibly TRBD1 for D (5 bases). The read ends 3 residues before the CDR3 terminus; that terminus is restored from the germline J gene. Between the trimmed V and J ends, which lost 0 bases and 0 bases, there was a span of 5 bases. Germline CDR1 SGHVS, CDR2 FNYEAQ. This CDR3 spans 15 amino acids.

As for this clone: The CDR3 end lies 3 residues beyond the end of the read and is filled in from the germline J gene. The chain uses TRBV6-2 or TRBV6-3 and TRBJ1-2, with no clear D. The CDR3 has 15 amino acids. From germline, CDR1 is MNHEY and CDR2 SVGEGT. CDR3 sequence reads: CASTTLAADKNIYTF. The covered CDR3 bases are TGTGCCAGCACCACACTAGCCGCCGACAAAAACATC.